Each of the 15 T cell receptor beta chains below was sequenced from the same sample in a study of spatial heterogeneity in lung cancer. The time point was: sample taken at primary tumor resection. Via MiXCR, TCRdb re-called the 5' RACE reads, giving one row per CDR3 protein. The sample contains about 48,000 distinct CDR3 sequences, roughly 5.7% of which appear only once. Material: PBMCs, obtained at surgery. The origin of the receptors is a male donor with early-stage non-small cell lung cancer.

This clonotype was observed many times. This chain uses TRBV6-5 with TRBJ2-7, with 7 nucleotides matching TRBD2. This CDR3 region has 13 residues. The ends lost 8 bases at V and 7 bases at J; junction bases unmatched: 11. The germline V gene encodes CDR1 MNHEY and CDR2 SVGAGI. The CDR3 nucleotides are TGTGCCAGCGGGCCTGGCGGGAGAATTGAGCAGTACTTC. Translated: CASGPGGRIEQYF.

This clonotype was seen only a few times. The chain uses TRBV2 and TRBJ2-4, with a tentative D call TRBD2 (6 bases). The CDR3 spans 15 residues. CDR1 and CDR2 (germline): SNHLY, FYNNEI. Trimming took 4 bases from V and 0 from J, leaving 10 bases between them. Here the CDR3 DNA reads TGTGCCAGCAGTGCGGGGGTCATAGCCAAAAACATTCAGTACTTC. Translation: CASSAGVIAKNIQYF.

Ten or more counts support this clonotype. This CDR3 reads CASSQRGNYGYTF. In nucleotides, the CDR3 is TGCGCCAGCAGCCAACGGGGAAACTATGGCTACACCTTC. The chain combines TRBV4-1 with TRBJ1-2; no reliable D call. The CDR3 length is 13 residues. V lost 2 bases, J lost 2 bases, and 6 bases lay in between. The germline V gene has CDR1 MGHRA and CDR2 YSYEKL.

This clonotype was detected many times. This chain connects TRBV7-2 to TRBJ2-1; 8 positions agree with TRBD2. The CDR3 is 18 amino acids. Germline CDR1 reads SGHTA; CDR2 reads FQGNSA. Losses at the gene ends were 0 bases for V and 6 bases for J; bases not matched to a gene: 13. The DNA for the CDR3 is TGTGCCAGCAGCTTAGCGCCGACTAGCGTCCGGCCTCGCAATGAGCAGTTCTTC. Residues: CASSLAPTSVRPRNEQFF. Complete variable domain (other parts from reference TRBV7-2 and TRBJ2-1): GAGVSQSPSNKVTEKGKDVELRCDPISGHTALYWYRQSLGQGLEFLIYFQGNSAPDKSGLPSDRFSAERTGGSVSTLTIQRTQQEDSAVYLCASSLAPTSVRPRNEQFFGPGTRLTVL.

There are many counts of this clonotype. Here the CDR3 DNA reads TGTGCCAGCAGCTTTGGAGGCGGCTCGGAGCTGTTTTTT. Amino acid sequence: CASSFGGGSELFF. This chain links TRBV5-6 with TRBJ2-2, with a possible D match to TRBD2 (5 bases). Germline CDR1 and CDR2: SGHDT and YYEEEE. The ends were cut back, 2 bases at V and 10 bases at J, with 12 bases in the middle. This CDR3 has 13 amino acids.

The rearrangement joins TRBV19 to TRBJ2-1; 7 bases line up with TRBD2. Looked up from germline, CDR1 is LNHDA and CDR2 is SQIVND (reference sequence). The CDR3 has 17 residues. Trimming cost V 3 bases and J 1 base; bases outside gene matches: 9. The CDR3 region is CASSIDLAGASYNEQFF. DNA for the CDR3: TGTGCCAGTAGTATTGATCTTGCGGGAGCTTCCTACAATGAGCAGTTCTTC.

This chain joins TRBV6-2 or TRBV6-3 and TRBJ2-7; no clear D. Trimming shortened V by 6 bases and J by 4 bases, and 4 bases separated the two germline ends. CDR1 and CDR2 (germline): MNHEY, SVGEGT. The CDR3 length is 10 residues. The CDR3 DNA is TGTGCCAGCAGCAATTACGAGCAGTACTTC. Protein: CASSNYEQYF.

CDR3 sequence (DNA): TGTGCCAGCAGTTCACTCCATTTAAGGACAGGGGTGCACAATGAGCAGTTCTTC. It yields the protein CASSSLHLRTGVHNEQFF. The V call is TRBV28, the J call TRBJ2-1; 9 bases map to TRBD1. This CDR3 comprises 18 residues. Trimming at V came to 4 bases and at J to 5 bases, leaving 15 bases not matched to a gene. CDR1 is MDHEN and CDR2 is SYDVKM in the germline V gene. The full variable domain, rest sourced from reference TRBV28 and TRBJ2-1, is DVKVTQSSRYLVKRTGEKVFLECVQDMDHENMFWYRQDPGLGLRLIYFSYDVKMKEKGDIPEGYSVSREKKERFSLILESASTNQTSMYLCASSSLHLRTGVHNEQFFGPGTRLTVL.

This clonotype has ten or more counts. CDR3 coding DNA: TGTGCCAGCAGCCGGGCCAGCACAGATACGCAGTATTTT. As protein: CASSRASTDTQYF. V usage is TRBV5-4 and J usage is TRBJ2-3; D unresolved. The CDR3 extends over 13 amino acids. The germline V gene has CDR1 SGHNT and CDR2 YYREEE (reference sequence). The V and J ends lost 4 bases and 0 bases respectively, with 6 bases between them. Full variable domain (missing parts from reference TRBV5-4 and TRBJ2-3): ETGVTQSPTHLIKTRGQQVTLRCSSQSGHNTVSWYQQALGQGPQFIFQYYREEENGRGNFPPRFSGLQFPNYSSELNVNALELDDSALYLCASSRASTDTQYFGPGTRLTVL.

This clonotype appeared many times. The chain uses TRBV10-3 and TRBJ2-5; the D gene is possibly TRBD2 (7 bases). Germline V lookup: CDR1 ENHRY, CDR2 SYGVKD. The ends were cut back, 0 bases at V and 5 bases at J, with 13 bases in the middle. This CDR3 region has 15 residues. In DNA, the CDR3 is TGTGCCATCAGTGAGTCGTGGGGGGGCCAGGAGACCCAGTACTTC. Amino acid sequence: CAISESWGGQETQYF.

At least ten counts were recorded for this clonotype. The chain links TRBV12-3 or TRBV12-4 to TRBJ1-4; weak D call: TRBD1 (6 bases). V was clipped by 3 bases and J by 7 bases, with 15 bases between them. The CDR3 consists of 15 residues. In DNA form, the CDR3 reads TGTGCCAGCAGTTTCGGGGGGGCCCAAGGTGAAAAACTGTTTTTT. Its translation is CASSFGGAQGEKLFF.

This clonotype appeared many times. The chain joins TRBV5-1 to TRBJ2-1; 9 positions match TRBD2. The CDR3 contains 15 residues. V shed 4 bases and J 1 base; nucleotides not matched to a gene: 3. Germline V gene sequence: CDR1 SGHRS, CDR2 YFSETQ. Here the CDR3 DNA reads TGCGCCAGCAGCGGAAGCGGGAGGTCCTACAATGAGCAGTTCTTC. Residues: CASSGSGRSYNEQFF.

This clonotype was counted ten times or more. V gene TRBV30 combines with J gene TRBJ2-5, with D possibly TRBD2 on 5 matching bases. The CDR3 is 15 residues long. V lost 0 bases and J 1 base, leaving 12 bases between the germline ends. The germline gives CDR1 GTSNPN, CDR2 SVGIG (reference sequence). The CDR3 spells CAWSVAAGPQETQYF. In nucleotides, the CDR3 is TGTGCCTGGAGTGTTGCGGCGGGTCCCCAAGAGACCCAGTACTTC. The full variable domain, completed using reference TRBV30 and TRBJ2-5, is SQTIHQWPATLVQPVGSPLSLECTVEGTSNPNLYWYRQAAGRGLQLLFYSVGIGQISSEVPQNLSASRPQDRQFILSSKKLLLSDSGFYLCAWSVAAGPQETQYFGPGTRLLVL.

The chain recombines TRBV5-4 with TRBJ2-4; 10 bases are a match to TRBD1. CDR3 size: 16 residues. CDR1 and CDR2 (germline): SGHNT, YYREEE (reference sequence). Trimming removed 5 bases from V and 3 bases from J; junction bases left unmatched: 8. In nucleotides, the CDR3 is TGTGCCAGCAGTCAGCGGGGACAGGGGCTCAAAAACATTCAGTACTTC. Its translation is CASSQRGQGLKNIQYF. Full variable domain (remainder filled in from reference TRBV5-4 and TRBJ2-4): ETGVTQSPTHLIKTRGQQVTLRCSSQSGHNTVSWYQQALGQGPQFIFQYYREEENGRGNFPPRFSGLQFPNYSSELNVNALELDDSALYLCASSQRGQGLKNIQYFGAGTRLSVL.

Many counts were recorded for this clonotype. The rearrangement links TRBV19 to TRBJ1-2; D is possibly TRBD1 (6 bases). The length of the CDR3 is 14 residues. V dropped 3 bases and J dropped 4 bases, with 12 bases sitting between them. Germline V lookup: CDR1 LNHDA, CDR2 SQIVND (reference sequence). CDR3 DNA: TGTGCCAGTAGTATCCGGGACAAACTCTATGGCTACACCTTC. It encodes CASSIRDKLYGYTF.